Included here is one TCR beta chain sequence, with context. Its matching antigen is unknown. Sequencing used immunoSEQ multiplex PCR; TCRdb keeps in-frame clones, though not all of them. The data show fewer than 2.5 million clones, 90% to 95% seen once. V lost 1 base and J lost 2, with 11 bases in between. Germline V gene lookup returns CDR1 SGHTA and CDR2 FQGNSA. The CDR3 is made up of 15 amino acids. The source of the sample is a study of shared clonotypes between healthy human individuals. Study outcomes and limitations: Naive CD4 clonotypes overlapped across a few donors at about 5.3%.

The chain combines TRBV7-2 with TRBJ1-1; D is possibly TRBD1 (6 bases). Sequencing used naive CD4+ T cells from PBMCs. Stated subset: CD45RA+ positively selected. The receptor was derived from a young man in good health. Some clones in this sample may be carry-over from other donors' samples. This CDR3 is CASSLGRTANTEAFF. The CDR3 region has the DNA TGTGCCAGCAGCTTAGGCAGGACAGCAAACACTGAAGCTTTCTTT.